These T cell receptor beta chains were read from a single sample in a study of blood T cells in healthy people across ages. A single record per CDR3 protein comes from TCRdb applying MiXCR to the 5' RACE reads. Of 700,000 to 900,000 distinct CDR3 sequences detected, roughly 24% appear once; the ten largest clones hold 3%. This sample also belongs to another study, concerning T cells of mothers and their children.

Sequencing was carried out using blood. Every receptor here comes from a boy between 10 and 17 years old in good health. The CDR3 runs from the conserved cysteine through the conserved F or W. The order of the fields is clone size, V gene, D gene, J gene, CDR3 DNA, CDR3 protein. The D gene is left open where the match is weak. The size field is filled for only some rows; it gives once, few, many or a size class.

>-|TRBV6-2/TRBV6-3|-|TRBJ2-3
TGTGCCAGCAGTTCCCCCAGCGGGCCGGGCACAGATACGCAGTATTTT
CASSSPSGPGTDTQYF
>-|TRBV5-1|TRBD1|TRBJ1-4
TGCGCCAGCAGCCCGGGACAGCTTGCAACTAATGAAAAACTGTTTTTT
CASSPGQLATNEKLFF
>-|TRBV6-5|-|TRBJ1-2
TGTGCCAGCAGTTACTCTTTGGGATCCAACTATGGCTACACCTTC
CASSYSLGSNYGYTF
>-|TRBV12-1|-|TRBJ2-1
TGTGCCAGCAGCCGGGGACTAGCGGGAGGCATTGAGCAGTTCTTC
CASSRGLAGGIEQFF
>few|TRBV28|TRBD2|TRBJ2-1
TGTGCCAGCAGGGGAGCGGGGGGTCCATACAATGAGCAGTTCTTC
CASRGAGGPYNEQFF
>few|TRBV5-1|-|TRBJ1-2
TGCGCCAGCAGCTTAAAACCGGATCCTAACTATGGCTACACCTTC
CASSLKPDPNYGYTF
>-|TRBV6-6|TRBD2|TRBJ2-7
TGTGCCAGCAGTTACGTAGCGGGGGAAACCTACGAGCAGTACTTC
CASSYVAGETYEQYF
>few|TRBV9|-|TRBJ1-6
TGTGCCAGCGGAACGGGACGGATTTATAATTCACCCCTCCACTTT
CASGTGRIYNSPLHF
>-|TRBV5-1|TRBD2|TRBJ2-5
TGCGCCAGCAGCAAACAACGGACTAGCGAAGAGACCCAGTACTTC
CASSKQRTSEETQYF
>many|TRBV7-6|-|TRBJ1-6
TGTGCCAGCAGCCTCCTAGGACAGTCACCCCTCCACTTT
CASSLLGQSPLHF
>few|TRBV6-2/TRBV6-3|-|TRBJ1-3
TGTGCCAGCAGTTACTCTCCGGCCGGAAACACCATATATTTT
CASSYSPAGNTIYF
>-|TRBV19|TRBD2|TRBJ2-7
TGTGCCAGTAGTTTCGCGGGGGGTGGGGAGCAGTACTTC
CASSFAGGGEQYF
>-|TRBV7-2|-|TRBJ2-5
TGTGCCAGCAGCTCCGGGGCGGCGGGGGAGACCCAGTACTTC
CASSSGAAGETQYF